Below are 28 T cell receptor beta chains sequenced from a single sample in a study of shared clonotypes between healthy human individuals. The table came from immunoSEQ multiplex PCR; TCRdb's copy has only in-frame clones and leaves some out. The sample includes under 1,100,000 clones, around 74% of them seen just once. Sequenced input: memory CD4+ T cells sorted from blood. As for subset: CD45RA-negative fraction. The source of these receptors is a man aged 18 to 29 in good health.

Comments on this clone: A read error may produce the germline difference seen at one junction end. The same CDR3 is also encoded by other DNA sequences in this sample. The chain couples TRBV5-1 to TRBJ1-4; unclear D gene. CDR1 is SGHRS and CDR2 is YFSETQ in the germline V gene. This CDR3 comprises 17 residues. For the CDR3, the DNA is TGTGCCAGCAGCTTGTCTACATACGTCAACCCAGGTGAAAAACTGTTTTTT. Residues: CASSLSTYVNPGEKLFF.

The gene calls are TRBV5-4 and TRBJ2-5; TRBD1 might be the D (6 bases). CDR1 and CDR2 from the germline V gene are SGHNT and YYREEE (reference sequence). This CDR3 has 15 residues. V shed 4 bases and J shed 1 base, with 14 bases lying between them. DNA of the CDR3: TGTGCCAGCAGCCCGAGAGCGACAGGCCAAGAGACCCAGTACTTC. As protein: CASSPRATGQETQYF. Combining the CDR3 with reference TRBV5-4 and TRBJ2-5 gives the whole variable domain ETGVTQSPTHLIKTRGQQVTLRCSSQSGHNTVSWYQQALGQGPQFIFQYYREEENGRGNFPPRFSGLQFPNYSSELNVNALELDDSALYLCASSPRATGQETQYFGPGTRLLVL.

The rearrangement uses TRBV6-1 and TRBJ1-2; 10 bases fit TRBD1. V was pared by 6 bases and J by 5 bases, with 3 bases of the junction left unmatched. Germline CDR1 reads MNHNS; CDR2 reads SASEGT. The CDR3 contains 13 residues. CDR3 sequence reads: CASSWDRGYGYTF. CDR3 bases: TGTGCCAGCAGCTGGGACAGGGGATATGGCTACACCTTC.

This clone came up a few times. The rearrangement joins TRBV19 to TRBJ2-3, with 8 bases matching TRBD2. Germline CDR1 LNHDA, CDR2 SQIVND (reference sequence). Trimming cost V 6 bases and J 4 bases; bases outside gene matches: 9. The CDR3 loop spans 15 amino acids. The CDR3 loop is CASRGASGFADTQYF. For the CDR3, the DNA is TGTGCCAGTAGAGGGGCTAGCGGGTTTGCAGATACGCAGTATTTT. The whole variable domain, filled in from reference TRBV19 and TRBJ2-3, reads DGGITQSPKYLFRKEGQNVTLSCEQNLNHDAMYWYRQDPGQGLRLIYYSQIVNDFQKGDIAEGYSVSREKKESFPLTVTSAQKNPTAFYLCASRGASGFADTQYFGPGTRLTVL.

This clone was counted between two and nine times. The V and J genes are TRBV5-1 and TRBJ1-2; no reliable D call. V lost 0 bases to trimming and J lost 3 bases, with 6 bases between them. The CDR3 has 13 residues. CDR1 is SGHRS and CDR2 is YFSETQ in the germline V gene. The CDR3 sequence: CASSLETDYGYTF. DNA of the CDR3: TGCGCCAGCAGCTTGGAGACGGACTATGGCTACACCTTC.

The chain is built from TRBV10-2 and TRBJ2-3, with 10 nucleotides matching TRBD2. Losses at the gene ends were 8 bases for V and 0 bases for J; bases not matched to a gene: 8. CDR3 length: 16 residues. The V gene's germline CDR1 is WSHSY and CDR2 SAAADI. CDR3 protein: CASRRASGGSTDTQYF. For the CDR3, the DNA is TGCGCCAGCCGGAGGGCTAGCGGGGGTAGCACAGATACGCAGTATTTT.

The J gene is TRBJ1-2, the V gene TRBV6-5; no definite D call. The CDR3 is 13 residues long. Trimming removed 6 bases at V and 0 bases at J, with 8 bases between. Germline CDR1 MNHEY, CDR2 SVGAGI. Here the CDR3 reads CASRGSSNYGYTF. The CDR3, as DNA: TGTGCCAGCAGGGGCAGCTCTAACTATGGCTACACCTTC.

V is TRBV10-3 and J is TRBJ2-1, with 11 bases that match TRBD2. The CDR3 is 17 amino acids. CDR1 and CDR2 (germline): ENHRY, SYGVKD. V lost 0 bases, J lost 5 bases, and 6 bases stayed unmatched. The CDR3 region is CAISESLAGGRNNEQFF. CDR3 DNA sequence: TGTGCCATCAGTGAGTCGTTAGCGGGAGGGCGTAACAATGAGCAGTTCTTC.

CDR3 residues: CASSPPFSRAGTDTQYF. CDR3 nucleotides: TGTGCCAGCTCACCACCGTTTAGCAGGGCGGGCACAGATACGCAGTATTTT. The chain recombines TRBV18 with TRBJ2-3; D is possibly TRBD1 (5 bases). Per germline, CDR1 KGHSH and CDR2 LQKENI. This CDR3 has 17 amino acids. Trimming cost V 0 bases and J 1 base, with 14 bases left between them.

This clone was detected once. The chain joins TRBV25-1 to TRBJ1-2; the D gene is possibly TRBD1 (6 bases). Germline assignment: CDR1 MGHDK and CDR2 SYGVNS. V lost 7 bases and J 3 bases, leaving 9 bases between the germline ends. The CDR3 runs to 12 residues. This chain's CDR3 is CASKQGDYGYTF. CDR3 DNA: TGTGCCAGCAAACAGGGAGACTATGGCTACACCTTC.

The chain recombines TRBV13 with TRBJ1-4, with TRBD1 identical over 7 bases. This CDR3 is built from 14 residues. V gave up 3 bases and J gave up 5 bases; unmatched junction bases: 3. Germline assignment: CDR1 PRHDT and CDR2 FYEKMQ (reference sequence). CDR3 sequence: CASSLGQFNEKLFF. For the CDR3, the DNA is TGTGCCAGCAGCTTGGGACAGTTCAATGAAAAACTGTTTTTT.

The rearrangement joins TRBV2 to TRBJ2-5, with D possibly TRBD1 on 6 matching bases. Looked up from germline, CDR1 is SNHLY and CDR2 is FYNNEI. Trimming left V 3 bases short and J 4 bases short, with 12 bases between. There are 14 residues in the CDR3. CDR3 DNA sequence: TGTGCCAGCAGTGAGCTACAGGGTGGAGAGACCCAGTACTTC. Its translation is CASSELQGGETQYF. Complete variable domain (other parts from reference TRBV2 and TRBJ2-5): EPEVTQTPSHQVTQMGQEVILRCVPISNHLYFYWYRQILGQKVEFLVSFYNNEISEKSEIFDDQFSVERPDGSNFTLKIRSTKLEDSAMYFCASSELQGGETQYFGPGTRLLVL.

J is TRBJ2-1 and V is TRBV9; 13 bases agree with TRBD2. The CDR3 totals 15 residues. Trimming at V came to 3 bases and at J to 4 bases, leaving 1 base not matched to a gene. Germline V CDR1 and CDR2: SGDLS, YYNGEE. The CDR3 nucleotides are TGTGCCAGCAGCGCGGGACTAGCGGGATACAATGAGCAGTTCTTC. Translation gives CASSAGLAGYNEQFF.

This clone was counted at least ten times. This rearrangement joins TRBV29-1 to TRBJ1-2; maybe TRBD1 (6 bases). The CDR3 is 14 amino acids. Germline assignment: CDR1 SQVTM and CDR2 ANQGSEA. The germline V and J ends were trimmed by 5 bases and 6 bases, with 19 bases remaining between them. The CDR3 loop reads CSVLGGRGKDGYTF. CDR3 bases: TGCAGCGTTCTCGGGGGCCGGGGAAAGGATGGCTACACCTTC.

The V and J genes are TRBV7-9 and TRBJ1-1; D is unresolved. Germline lookup yields CDR1 SEHNR and CDR2 FQNEAQ (reference sequence). Deletions cut 3 bases from V and 5 bases from J, with 7 bases between. This CDR3 has 12 amino acids. The CDR3 region is CASSFLGTEAFF. Written as DNA, the CDR3 is TGTGCCAGCAGCTTCCTGGGGACTGAAGCTTTCTTT.

CDR3: CASSTGGTQYF. CDR3 bases: TGTGCCAGCAGCACCGGGGGCACCCAGTACTTC. This chain connects TRBV5-6 to TRBJ2-5; tentatively, D is TRBD1 or TRBD2 (6 bases each). Germline loops: CDR1 SGHDT, CDR2 YYEEEE. V lost 4 bases and J 8 bases, leaving 9 bases between the germline ends. This CDR3 has 11 amino acids.

This clone was detected many times. The rearrangement links TRBV6-4 to TRBJ2-2; the D gene is possibly TRBD1 (8 bases). Trimming cost V 3 bases and J 1 base, with 12 bases left between them. Germline loops: CDR1 MRHNA, CDR2 SNTAGT. This CDR3 region has 16 residues. This CDR3 is CASSEQGGQNTGELFF. In DNA form, the CDR3 reads TGTGCCAGCAGTGAACAGGGGGGGCAGAACACCGGGGAGCTGTTTTTT.

This clone appeared many times. The J gene is TRBJ1-4, the V gene TRBV28; D might be TRBD1 (6 bases). The V end lost 3 bases, the J end lost 8 bases, and 19 bases lay between the germline ends. Germline V CDR1 and CDR2: MDHEN, SYDVKM. The CDR3 consists of 16 residues. The CDR3 sequence: CASSFRAGQGREKLFF. DNA of the CDR3: TGTGCCAGCAGTTTTAGAGCCGGGCAGGGGAGGGAAAAACTGTTTTTT.

This clone is a singleton in its sample. CDR3 DNA sequence: TGTGCCAGCAGCTCGGGACTAGCGGGAGTTAGTGAGCAGTTCTTC. Its translation is CASSSGLAGVSEQFF. The rearrangement links TRBV2 to TRBJ2-1, with 14 bases fitting TRBD2. After removal of 6 bases from V and 9 bases from J, the junction contained 7 bases not matched to a gene. The length of the CDR3 is 15 residues. Germline CDR1 reads SNHLY; CDR2 reads FYNNEI. Variable domain in full (rest from reference TRBV2 and TRBJ2-1): EPEVTQTPSHQVTQMGQEVILRCVPISNHLYFYWYRQILGQKVEFLVSFYNNEISEKSEIFDDQFSVERPDGSNFTLKIRSTKLEDSAMYFCASSSGLAGVSEQFFGPGTRLTVL.

J is TRBJ2-1 and V is TRBV7-9; 14 bases fit TRBD2. J gave up 7 bases and V 4 bases, and 3 bases lay outside the gene matches. CDR3 length equals 15 residues. Germline-derived CDR1 and CDR2 are SEHNR and FQNEAQ (reference sequence). The CDR3 region has the DNA TGTGCCAGCAGCTCTTGGACTAGCGGGGGGAATGAGCAGTTCTTC. Protein product: CASSSWTSGGNEQFF.

The V call is TRBV5-1, the J call TRBJ1-3, with 7 bases identical to TRBD1. This CDR3 contains 17 residues. Germline V CDR1 and CDR2: SGHRS, YFSETQ. The V and J ends lost 4 bases and 2 bases, in that order; junction bases with no gene match: 12. This CDR3 is CASSTGTASGPGNTIYF. The CDR3 nucleotides are TGCGCCAGCAGCACTGGGACAGCCTCAGGACCTGGAAACACCATATATTTT. Drawing the rest from reference TRBV5-1 and TRBJ1-3, the complete variable domain is KAGVTQTPRYLIKTRGQQVTLSCSPISGHRSVSWYQQTPGQGLQFLFEYFSETQRNKGNFPGRFSGRQFSNSRSEMNVSTLELGDSALYLCASSTGTASGPGNTIYFGEGSWLTVV.

This clone has more than one count but fewer than ten. The gene calls are TRBV5-6 and TRBJ1-2, with D perhaps TRBD1 (5 bases). Trimming removed 3 bases from V and 8 bases from J, with 11 bases in between. Germline V CDR1 and CDR2: SGHDT, YYEEEE. The CDR3 contains 12 residues. This chain's CDR3 is CASSSQGVGYTF. Written as DNA, the CDR3 is TGTGCCAGCAGCTCCCAGGGAGTCGGCTACACCTTC.

Points on this clone: In the same sample, other DNA sequences code for this CDR3. The gene calls are TRBV5-1 and TRBJ2-7; D might be TRBD1 (5 bases). The ends were cut back, 3 bases at V and 4 bases at J, with 8 bases in the middle. The CDR3 is 12 amino acids. Germline V gene sequence: CDR1 SGHRS, CDR2 YFSETQ. CDR3 amino acids: CASSSRGYEQYF. CDR3 DNA sequence: TGCGCCAGCAGCTCAAGGGGTTACGAGCAGTACTTC.

The rearrangement links TRBV30 to TRBJ2-3; D perhaps matches TRBD2 (6 bases). With 5 bases removed from V and 6 bases from J, the gap between germline ends came to 15 bases. Germline loops: CDR1 GTSNPN, CDR2 SVGIG (reference sequence). This CDR3 is built from 13 residues. CDR3 in amino acids: CAWGRRRGDTQYF. In DNA form, the CDR3 reads TGTGCCTGGGGCCGTAGGCGGGGCGATACGCAGTATTTT.

The rearrangement uses TRBV30 and TRBJ1-2; 9 positions agree with TRBD1. Germline V gives CDR1 GTSNPN, CDR2 SVGIG (reference sequence). The CDR3 sequence is 15 residues long. The V gene end was trimmed by 2 bases and the J gene end by 5 bases; junction bases not matched to a gene: 9. The CDR3 loop is CAWSTKQGALYGYTF. In DNA, the CDR3 is TGTGCCTGGAGTACAAAACAGGGGGCCCTTTATGGCTACACCTTC.

The V call is TRBV28, the J call TRBJ1-2, with 10 bases fitting TRBD1. The V segment lost 4 bases and the J segment 7 bases; nucleotides outside the gene matches: 12. The CDR3 is made up of 16 amino acids. Germline CDR1 reads MDHEN; CDR2 reads SYDVKM. The CDR3 reads CASSSVDRGLPSGYTF. CDR3 DNA sequence: TGTGCCAGCAGTTCCGTCGACAGGGGGCTTCCCTCTGGCTACACCTTC.

The rearrangement uses TRBV21-1 and TRBJ1-2. TRBV21-1 is tagged as a pseudogene. The CDR3 covers 12 residues. Written as DNA, the CDR3 is TGTGCCAGCAGCACGCTTTTTTTTGGCTACACCTTC. Amino acid sequence: CASSTLFFGYTF.

The chain has TRBV6-6 and TRBJ2-7; TRBD2 matches at 9 bases. This CDR3 has 15 residues. V lost 4 bases, J lost 3 bases, and 7 bases stayed unmatched. Germline V gene lookup returns CDR1 MNHNY and CDR2 SVGAGI (reference sequence). In DNA form, the CDR3 reads TGTGCCAGCAGTTCGGCGGGAGGGCAGATCTACGAGCAGTACTTC. It yields the protein CASSSAGGQIYEQYF.